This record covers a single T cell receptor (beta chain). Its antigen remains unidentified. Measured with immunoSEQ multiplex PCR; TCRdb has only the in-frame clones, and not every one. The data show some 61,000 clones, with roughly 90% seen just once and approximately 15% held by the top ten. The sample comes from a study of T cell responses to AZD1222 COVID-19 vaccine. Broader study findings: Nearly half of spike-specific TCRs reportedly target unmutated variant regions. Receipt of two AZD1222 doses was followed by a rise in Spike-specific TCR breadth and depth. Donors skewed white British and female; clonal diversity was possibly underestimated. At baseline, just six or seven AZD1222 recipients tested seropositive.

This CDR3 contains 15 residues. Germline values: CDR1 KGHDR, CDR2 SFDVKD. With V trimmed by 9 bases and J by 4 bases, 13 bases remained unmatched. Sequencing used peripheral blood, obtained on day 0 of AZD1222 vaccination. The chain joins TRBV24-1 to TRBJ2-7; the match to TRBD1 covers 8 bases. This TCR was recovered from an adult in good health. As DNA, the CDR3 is TGTGCCACCCCCAACGATGGGGACAGGAGGTACGAGCAGTACTTC. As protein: CATPNDGDRRYEQYF.